This T cell receptor beta chain was documented in a study of shared clonotypes between healthy human individuals. Using 200 ng DNA, 30,000 or so T cell genomes, the sorted-subset replicate PCRs were run. The table came from immunoSEQ multiplex PCR; TCRdb's copy has only in-frame clones and leaves some out. Here the sample spans about 2.4 million clones, roughly 93% being singletons. Healthy HIV-negative adults with no recent acute infections or vaccinations were recruited as donors. Naive CD4+ cells were CD45RA-selected; the remaining cells were memory. V was clipped by 1 base and J by 3 bases, with 13 bases between them. Germline CDR1 reads SEHNR; CDR2 reads FQNEAQ (reference sequence). The CDR3 is 16 residues long.

Sequenced material: naive CD4+ T cells from PBMCs. The subset was: CD45RA+ positively selected. The chain links TRBV7-9 to TRBJ1-3; D gene ambiguous. This receptor was identified in a man aged 18 to 29 in good health. Some clones in this sample may be carry-over from other donors' samples. The DNA of the CDR3 is TGTGCCAGCAGCTTAGTATATTCAGGATATGGAAACACCATATATTTT. Protein sequence: CASSLVYSGYGNTIYF.